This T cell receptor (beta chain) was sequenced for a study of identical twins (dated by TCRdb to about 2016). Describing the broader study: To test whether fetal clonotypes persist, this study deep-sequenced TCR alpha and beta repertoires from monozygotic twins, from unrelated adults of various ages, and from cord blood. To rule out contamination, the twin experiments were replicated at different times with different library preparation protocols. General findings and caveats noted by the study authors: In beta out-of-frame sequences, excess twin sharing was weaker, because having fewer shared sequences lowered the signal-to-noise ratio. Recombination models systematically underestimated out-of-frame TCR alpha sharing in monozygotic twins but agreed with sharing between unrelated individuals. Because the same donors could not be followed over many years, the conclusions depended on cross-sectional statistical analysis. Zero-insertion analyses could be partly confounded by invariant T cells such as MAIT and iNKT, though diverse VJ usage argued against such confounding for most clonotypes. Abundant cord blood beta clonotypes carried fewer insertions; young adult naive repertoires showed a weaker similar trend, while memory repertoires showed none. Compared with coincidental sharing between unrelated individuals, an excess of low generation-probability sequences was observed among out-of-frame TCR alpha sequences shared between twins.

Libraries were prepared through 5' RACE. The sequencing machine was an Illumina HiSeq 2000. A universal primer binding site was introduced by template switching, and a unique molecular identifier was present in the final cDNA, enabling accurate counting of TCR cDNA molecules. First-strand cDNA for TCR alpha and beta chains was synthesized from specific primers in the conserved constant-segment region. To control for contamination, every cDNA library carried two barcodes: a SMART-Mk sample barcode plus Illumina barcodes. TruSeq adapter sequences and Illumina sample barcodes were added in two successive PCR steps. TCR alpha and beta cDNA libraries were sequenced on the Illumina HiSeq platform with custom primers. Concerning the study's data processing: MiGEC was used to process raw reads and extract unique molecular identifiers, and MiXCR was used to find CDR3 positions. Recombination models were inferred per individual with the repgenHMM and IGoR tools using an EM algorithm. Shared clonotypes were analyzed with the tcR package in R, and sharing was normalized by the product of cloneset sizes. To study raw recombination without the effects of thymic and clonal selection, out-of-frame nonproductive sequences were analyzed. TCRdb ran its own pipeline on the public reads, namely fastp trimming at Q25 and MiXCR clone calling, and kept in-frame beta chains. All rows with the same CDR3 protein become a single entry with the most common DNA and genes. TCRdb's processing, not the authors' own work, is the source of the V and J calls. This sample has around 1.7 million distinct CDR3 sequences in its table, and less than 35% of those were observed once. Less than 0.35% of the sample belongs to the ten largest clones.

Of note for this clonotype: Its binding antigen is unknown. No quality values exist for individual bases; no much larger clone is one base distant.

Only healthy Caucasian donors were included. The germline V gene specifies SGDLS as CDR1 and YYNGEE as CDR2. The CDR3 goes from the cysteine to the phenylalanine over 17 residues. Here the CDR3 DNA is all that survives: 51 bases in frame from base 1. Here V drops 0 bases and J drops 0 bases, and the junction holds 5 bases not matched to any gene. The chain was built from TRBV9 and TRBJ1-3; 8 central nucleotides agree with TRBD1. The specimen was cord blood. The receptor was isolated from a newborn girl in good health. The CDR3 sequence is CASSVVPTGGSGNTIYF. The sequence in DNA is TGTGCCAGCAGCGTAGTCCCAACAGGGGGCTCTGGAAACACCATATATTTT.